There are a few counts of the clone carrying this T cell receptor (beta chain). Its antigen remains unknown. At one end the junction does not follow the germline gene, possibly because of a read error. The CDR3 consists of 16 residues. In germline, CDR1 is MNHEY, CDR2 SVGEGT. Three rounds of nested PCR, following a modified ARM-PCR protocol, produced the TCRbeta library. TCRdb ran MiXCR on the multiplex PCR reads and lists one entry per CDR3 protein. This table holds around 120,000 distinct CDR3 sequences, 60% to 70% found once. This record belongs to a study of tumor and adjacent non-tumor tissue in lung cancer. The study, taken as a whole, reports: Significantly higher TCR diversity was found in tumor than normal lung. Tumor repertoires had a smaller top 100 clone share than normal lung.

RNA was extracted from bulk tissue without any cell sorting. Newly diagnosed lung cancer patients had thoracic surgery in China, August–late 2014, without prior chemotherapy. The source is a man aged 30-40 years with non-small cell lung cancer. The gene calls are TRBV6-2 or TRBV6-3 and TRBJ1-5, with TRBD1 identical over 9 bases. The specimen sequenced was lung tumor tissue. CDR3 in amino acids: CASSPGQGRGNRPQHF. CDR3 nucleotide sequence: TGTGCCAGCAGCCCGGGACAGGGCCGAGGCAATCGGCCCCAGCATTTT.